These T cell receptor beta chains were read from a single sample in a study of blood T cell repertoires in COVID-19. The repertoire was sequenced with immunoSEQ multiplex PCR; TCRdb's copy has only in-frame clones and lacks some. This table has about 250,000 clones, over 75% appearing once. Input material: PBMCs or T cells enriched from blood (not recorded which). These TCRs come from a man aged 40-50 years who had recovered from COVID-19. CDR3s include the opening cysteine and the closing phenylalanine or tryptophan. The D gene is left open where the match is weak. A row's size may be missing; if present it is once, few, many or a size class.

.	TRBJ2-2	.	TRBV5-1	TGCGCCAGCAGCTTCCAGCGGACGAACACCGGGGAGCTGTTTTTT	CASSFQRTNTGELFF
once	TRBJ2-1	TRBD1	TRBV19	TGTGCCAGTAAGGACAGGTATTCCTACAATGAGCAGTTCTTC	CASKDRYSYNEQFF
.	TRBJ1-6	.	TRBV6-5	TGTGCCAGCAGTTACTCCCCGAGGGGCGCGGGGTCACCCCTCCACTTT	CASSYSPRGAGSPLHF
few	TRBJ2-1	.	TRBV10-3	TGTGCCATCAGTGATAAAGGGGGTACCTACAATGAGCAGTTCTTC	CAISDKGGTYNEQFF
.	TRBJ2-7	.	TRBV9	TGTGCCAGCAGCGTAGGACTGGGCGGGGTTCCATACGAGCAGTACTTC	CASSVGLGGVPYEQYF
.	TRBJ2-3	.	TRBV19	TGTGCCAGTATAGATCGCGGGGAGATCACAGATACGCAGTATTTT	CASIDRGEITDTQYF
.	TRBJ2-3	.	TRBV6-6	TGTGCCAGCAGTACCCACAGGGTGGAGGTCGGGCAGTATTTT	CASSTHRVEVGQYF
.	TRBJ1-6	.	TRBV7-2	TGTGCCAGCAGCTTAGGCGCCGCCAGGGGTTCACCCCTCCACTTT	CASSLGAARGSPLHF
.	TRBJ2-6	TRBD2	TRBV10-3	TGTGCCATCAGTGATTTCGTTCGGCTTAGCGGGGAAGGCTCTGGGGCCAACGTCCTGACTTTC	CAISDFVRLSGEGSGANVLTF
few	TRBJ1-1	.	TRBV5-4	TGTGCCAGCAGCTCGAAGGAGGGAGAAGCTTTCTTT	CASSSKEGEAFF
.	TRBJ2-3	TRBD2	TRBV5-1	TGCGCCAGCAGCTTGGGACTAGCGGGGGGGCCTACAGATACGCAGTATTTT	CASSLGLAGGPTDTQYF
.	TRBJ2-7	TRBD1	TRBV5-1	TGCGCCAGCAGCTTCGAGGACAGGGTCGGCGAGCAGTACTTC	CASSFEDRVGEQYF
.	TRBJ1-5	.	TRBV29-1	TGCAGCGCGACAGAGAATAGCAATCAGCCCCAGCATTTT	CSATENSNQPQHF
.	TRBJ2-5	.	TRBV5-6	TGTGCCAGCAGCTCAGTCAGCCAAGAGACCCAGTACTTC	CASSSVSQETQYF
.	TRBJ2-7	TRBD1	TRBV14	TGTGCCAGCAGCCAAGCCGGGACAGGGGTCCACGAGCAGTACTTC	CASSQAGTGVHEQYF
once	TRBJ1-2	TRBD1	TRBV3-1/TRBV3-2	TGTGCCAGCAGCCCCGACAGGGGGCCTCACTATGGCTACACCTTC	CASSPDRGPHYGYTF
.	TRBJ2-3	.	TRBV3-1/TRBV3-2	TGTGCCAGCAGCCTGGGCGGGATAGGGAGCACAGATACGCAGTATTTT	CASSLGGIGSTDTQYF
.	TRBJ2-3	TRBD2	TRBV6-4	TGTGCCAGCAGTGACGCGGCTAGCGGGAGCACAGATACGCAGTATTTT	CASSDAASGSTDTQYF
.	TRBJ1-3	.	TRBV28	TGTGCCAGCACCCTAAAGGGGAACACCATATATTTT	CASTLKGNTIYF
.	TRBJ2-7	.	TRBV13	TGTGCCAGCAGCCTTAGCTCCTACGAGCAGTACTTC	CASSLSSYEQYF
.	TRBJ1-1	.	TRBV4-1	TGCGCCAGCAGCCCCAGTTTTTGGGGCCTGAACACTGAAGCTTTCTTT	CASSPSFWGLNTEAFF
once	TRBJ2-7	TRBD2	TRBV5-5	TGTGCCAGCAGCTCCAGCGGGGGGGCCCTCTACGAGCAGTACTTC	CASSSSGGALYEQYF
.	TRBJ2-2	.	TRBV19	TGTGCCAGTAGGAAACAGGGCGGAACGAACACCGGGGAGCTGTTTTTT	CASRKQGGTNTGELFF
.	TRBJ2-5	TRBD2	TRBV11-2	TGTGCCAGCAGCTTGGGAAGCGGGGGGAAACAAGAGACCCAGTACTTC	CASSLGSGGKQETQYF
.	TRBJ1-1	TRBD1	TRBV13	TGTGCCAGCAGCAAAGGACAGGGTATCGCTTCTGAAGCTTTCTTT	CASSKGQGIASEAFF
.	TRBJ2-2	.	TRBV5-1	TGCGCCAGCAGCTTGGCCACACAGGTTGACACCGGGGAGCTGTTTTTT	CASSLATQVDTGELFF
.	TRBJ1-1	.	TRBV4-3	TGCGCCAGCAGCCAAATCACAGACACTGAAGCTTTCTTT	CASSQITDTEAFF
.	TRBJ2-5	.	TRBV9	TGTGCCAGCAGCGTAGGCGGATTCCAAGAGACCCAGTACTTC	CASSVGGFQETQYF
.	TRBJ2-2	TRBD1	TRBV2	TGTGCCAGCAGTCTAGGACAGGGGGTGACCGGGGAGCTGTTTTTT	CASSLGQGVTGELFF
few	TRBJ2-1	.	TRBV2	TGTGCCAGCACGTGGCTGGGGCCAGGGGATGAGCAGTTCTTC	CASTWLGPGDEQFF
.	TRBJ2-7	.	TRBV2	TGTGCCAGCAGTGCCGCCAGGACAGTCAGGTCCTACGAGCAGTACTTC	CASSAARTVRSYEQYF
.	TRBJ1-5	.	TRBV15	TGTGCCACCAGCAGAGATGGGTCCCCGGAGGGCAATCAGCCCCAGCATTTT	CATSRDGSPEGNQPQHF
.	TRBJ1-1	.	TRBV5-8	TGTGCCAGCAGCCAGACACCGAACACTGAAGCTTTCTTT	CASSQTPNTEAFF
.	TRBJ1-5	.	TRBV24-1	TGTGCCACCTCGGAGGGAGTACGGAATCAGCCCCAGCATTTT	CATSEGVRNQPQHF
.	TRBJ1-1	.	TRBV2	TGTGCCAGCAGTGAAGATTGGGGAGGGACTGAAGCTTTCTTT	CASSEDWGGTEAFF
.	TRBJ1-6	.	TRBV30	TGTGCCTGGATCCGCGATAATTCACCCCTCCACTTT	CAWIRDNSPLHF
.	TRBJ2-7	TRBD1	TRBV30	TGTGCCTGGAGGCAACAGGGGACCTACGAGCAGTACTTC	CAWRQQGTYEQYF
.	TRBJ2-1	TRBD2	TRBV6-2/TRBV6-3	TGTGCCAGCAGCATCTTGACTAGCGGGTACAATGAGCAGTTCTTC	CASSILTSGYNEQFF
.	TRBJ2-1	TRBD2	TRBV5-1	TGCGCCAGCAGCCTCCAACGGACTAGCGTTGGGAATGAGCAGTTCTTC	CASSLQRTSVGNEQFF
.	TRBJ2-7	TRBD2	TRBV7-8	TGTGCCAGCAGCTTAGGGGGTAGCGGGCTCTACGAGCAGTACTTC	CASSLGGSGLYEQYF
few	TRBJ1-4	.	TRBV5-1	TGCGCCAGCAGCAACGGGGGAGGGCTGGGTGAAAAACTGTTTTTT	CASSNGGGLGEKLFF
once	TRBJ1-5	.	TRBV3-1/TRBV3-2	TGTGCCAGCAGCCAAGATCCGGGGGGTCATCAGCCCCAGCATTTT	CASSQDPGGHQPQHF
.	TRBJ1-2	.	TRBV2	TGTGCCAGCAGTGCCGGCCTGGGATACAGGGCCTATGGCTACACCTTC	CASSAGLGYRAYGYTF
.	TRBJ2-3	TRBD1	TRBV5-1	TGCGCCAGCAGCTTACAGGGGGGTGCAGATACGCAGTATTTT	CASSLQGGADTQYF
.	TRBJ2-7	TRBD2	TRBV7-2	TGTGCCAGCAGTCTAGGACTAGCCTCAACCTACGAGCAGTACTTC	CASSLGLASTYEQYF
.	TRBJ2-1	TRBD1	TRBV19	TGTGCCAGTAGTATGGGGCAGGGGGCGGACAATGAGCAGTTCTTC	CASSMGQGADNEQFF
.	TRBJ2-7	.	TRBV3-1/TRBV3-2	TGTGCCAGCAGCCAAGCGGGGGGCGTCCACGAGCAGTACTTC	CASSQAGGVHEQYF
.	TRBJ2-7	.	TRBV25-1	TGTGCCAGCAGCGCCGTGGGGGGGCCGTCCTCCTACGAGCAGTACTTC	CASSAVGGPSSYEQYF
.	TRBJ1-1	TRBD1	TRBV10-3	TGTGCCATCAGCGGACGTGGCACGGGACAGGGGTGGGACACTGAAGCTTTCTTT	CAISGRGTGQGWDTEAFF
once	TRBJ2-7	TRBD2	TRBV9	TGTGCCAGCAGCTTGGGACTAGCGGGAATGGAGCAGTACTTC	CASSLGLAGMEQYF